The 28 T cell receptor beta chains in this list originate from one sample, sequenced in a study of CD8 T cells in ankylosing spondylitis. TCRdb re-called the 5' RACE reads through MiXCR, storing one row per CDR3 protein. Altogether about 250,000 distinct CDR3 sequences are present, approximately 24% being singletons, with the ten largest covering more than 0.6%. Sequenced sample: blood, either unsorted or a sorted T cell fraction (not recorded which). The receptors were gathered from a male donor with ankylosing spondylitis or in good health (not recorded which).

This chain connects TRBV5-1 to TRBJ2-7; 8 bases agree with TRBD1. The CDR3 is 15 amino acids. The V and J ends lost 4 bases and 5 bases, in that order; junction bases with no gene match: 11. Germline V CDR1 and CDR2: SGHRS, YFSETQ. The CDR3 loop reads CASSTSRTGNHEQYF. The CDR3 DNA reads TGCGCCAGCAGCACCTCCCGGACAGGGAACCACGAGCAGTACTTC.

The chain carries TRBV29-1 and TRBJ2-7; D is perhaps TRBD1 or TRBD2 (5 bases each). The length of the CDR3 is 13 residues. CDR1 is SQVTM and CDR2 is ANQGSEA in the germline V gene. Trimming pared 8 bases from V and 0 bases from J, leaving 14 bases between. CDR3 sequence reads: CSTLSGASYEQYF. CDR3 DNA: TGCAGCACCCTCTCCGGGGCCTCCTACGAGCAGTACTTC.

This clonotype was seen ten or more times. The chain has TRBV29-1 and TRBJ1-1; a weak D match, TRBD1 (6 bases). Germline V CDR1 and CDR2: SQVTM, ANQGSEA. This CDR3 spans 13 amino acids. Trimming pared 7 bases from V and 3 bases from J, leaving 15 bases between. The CDR3 sequence is CSAMGHRDTEAFF. CDR3 sequence (DNA): TGCAGCGCCATGGGCCACAGGGACACTGAAGCTTTCTTT.

The table lists this clonotype with a few counts. V gene TRBV6-5 combines with J gene TRBJ1-1; D unresolved. CDR3 length equals 13 residues. CDR1 and CDR2 (germline): MNHEY, SVGAGI. The V and J ends lost 0 bases and 1 base respectively, with 3 bases between them. The CDR3 DNA sequence: TGTGCCAGCAGTTACTCGGCGAACACTGAAGCTTTCTTT. As protein: CASSYSANTEAFF.

In this sample, this clonotype turned up many times. This chain connects TRBV3-1 to TRBJ1-1; D is uncertain. The germline V gene encodes CDR1 LGHDT and CDR2 YNNKEL (reference sequence). Deletions cut 2 bases from V and 5 bases from J, with 9 bases between. The CDR3 is 13 residues long. CDR3 sequence (DNA): TGTGCCAGCAGCCAATTGGGAGGGACTGAAGCTTTCTTT. This encodes CASSQLGGTEAFF. Variable domain in full (rest from reference TRBV3-1 and TRBJ1-1): DTAVSQTPKYLVTQMGNDKSIKCEQNLGHDTMYWYKQDSKKFLKIMFSYNNKELIINETVPNRFSPKSPDKAHLNLHINSLELGDSAVYFCASSQLGGTEAFFGQGTRLTVV.

In its sample, this clonotype was seen many times. The chain couples TRBV12-3 or TRBV12-4 to TRBJ2-3, with a weak D call TRBD2 (5 bases). This CDR3 region has 14 residues. V lost 2 bases and J 5 bases, leaving 11 bases between the germline ends. Written as DNA, the CDR3 is TGTGCCAGCAGTTTATCAAGCGGAGGAGATACGCAGTATTTT. It specifies CASSLSSGGDTQYF.

The chain recombines TRBV29-1 with TRBJ2-4, with a tentative D call TRBD2 (5 bases). The germline V gene has CDR1 SQVTM and CDR2 ANQGSEA. The CDR3 totals 16 residues. The V and J ends lost 4 bases and 0 bases respectively, with 16 bases between them. The CDR3 reads CSVASRAGVAKNIQYF. The CDR3 DNA reads as TGCAGCGTTGCCAGCCGGGCCGGGGTAGCCAAAAACATTCAGTACTTC.

The gene calls are TRBV11-3 and TRBJ2-7; D possibly uses TRBD1 or TRBD2 (5 bases each). This CDR3 spans 12 amino acids. Trimming took 2 bases from V and 6 from J, leaving 8 bases between them. Germline loops: CDR1 SGHNT, CDR2 YENEEA. Here the CDR3 DNA reads TGTGCCAGCAGCTTACGGGGCTCCGAGCAGTACTTC. It codes for CASSLRGSEQYF.

This clonotype has at least ten counts. This chain uses TRBV5-6 with TRBJ1-2; D remains unclear. This CDR3 spans 14 amino acids. V dropped 0 bases and J dropped 4 bases, with 10 bases sitting between them. CDR1 is SGHDT and CDR2 is YYEEEE in the germline V gene. DNA for the CDR3: TGTGCCAGCAGCTTGGGACGGTCCTCCTATGGCTACACCTTC. Its protein product is CASSLGRSSYGYTF.

This clonotype came up a few times. The V call is TRBV10-3, the J call TRBJ2-1; D uncertain. V lost 4 bases and J lost 0, with 4 bases in between. The CDR3 spans 13 residues. The germline V gene has CDR1 ENHRY and CDR2 SYGVKD. CDR3 region: CAISGDSYNEQFF. CDR3 nucleotides: TGTGCCATCAGTGGAGACTCCTACAATGAGCAGTTCTTC.

This clonotype was seen only a few times. The rearrangement joins TRBV20-1 to TRBJ2-1; no reliable D call. The CDR3 has 12 residues. The germline gives CDR1 DFQATT, CDR2 SNEGSKA (reference sequence). V dropped 3 bases and J dropped 8 bases, with 11 bases sitting between them. The CDR3 here is CSASLKMDEQFF. The CDR3 DNA is TGCAGTGCTAGCCTAAAGATGGATGAGCAGTTCTTC.

The sample holds many counts of this clonotype. This chain joins TRBV29-1 and TRBJ2-5, with a weak D call TRBD1 (5 bases). The CDR3 consists of 11 residues. Germline V lookup: CDR1 SQVTM, CDR2 ANQGSEA. The V gene lost 7 bases and the J gene lost 2 bases, with 8 bases spanning the gap. The CDR3 loop reads CSARQQETQYF. The CDR3 coding sequence is TGCAGCGCCCGACAGCAAGAGACCCAGTACTTC. Together with reference TRBV29-1 and TRBJ2-5, the CDR3 gives the full variable domain: SAVISQKPSRDICQRGTSLTIQCQVDSQVTMMFWYRQQPGQSLTLIATANQGSEATYESGFVIDKFPISRPNLTFSTLTVSNMSPEDSSIYLCSARQQETQYFGPGTRLLVL.

Worth noting for this clonotype: The junction departs from germline at one end; a sequencing error may be responsible. The rearrangement joins TRBV10-3 to TRBJ2-1; D is perhaps TRBD1 (5 bases). CDR1 and CDR2 (germline): ENHRY, SYGVKD. The CDR3 sequence is 14 residues long. The CDR3 loop reads CAISSSRVYDEQFF. The CDR3 nucleotides read TGTGCCATCAGTAGTAGCAGGGTCTACGATGAGCAGTTCTTC.

This chain uses TRBV29-1 with TRBJ1-2; 12 nucleotides line up with TRBD1. CDR3 length: 15 amino acids. V was pared by 0 bases and J by 7 bases, with 6 bases of the junction left unmatched. CDR1 and CDR2 from the germline V gene are SQVTM and ANQGSEA. CDR3 in DNA: TGCAGCGTTGAAGATGTGGGACAGGGGGCGCTTGGCTACACCTTC. It yields the protein CSVEDVGQGALGYTF.

The table lists this clonotype with a few counts. The chain is built from TRBV29-1 and TRBJ2-3; no reliable D call. The germline CDR1 and CDR2 sequences are SQVTM and ANQGSEA. The CDR3 loop spans 10 amino acids. V was clipped by 7 bases and J by 9 bases, with 11 bases between them. CDR3 nucleotide sequence: TGCAGCGCTCGAGCAGGAACGCAGTATTTT. Its translation is CSARAGTQYF.

This clonotype showed up many times. The rearrangement links TRBV20-1 to TRBJ2-1; the match to TRBD2 covers 9 bases. CDR3 length equals 16 residues. Per germline, CDR1 DFQATT and CDR2 SNEGSKA (reference sequence). J lost 8 bases, V lost 0 bases, and 11 bases had no gene match. The CDR3 loop reads CSARDRRASGDDEQFF. The CDR3 nucleotides are TGCAGTGCTAGAGATCGCAGGGCTAGCGGGGACGATGAGCAGTTCTTC.

This clonotype appeared many times. The gene calls are TRBV9 and TRBJ2-3; TRBD2 is a possible D gene (5 bases). V dropped 0 bases and J dropped 0 bases, with 14 bases sitting between them. The CDR3 spans 17 residues. CDR1 and CDR2 from the germline V gene are SGDLS and YYNGEE. CDR3 nucleotide sequence: TGTGCCAGCAGCGTAGGAATTAAGGCTAGCAGCACAGATACGCAGTATTTT. The encoded protein is CASSVGIKASSTDTQYF. The full variable domain, rest sourced from reference TRBV9 and TRBJ2-3, is DSGVTQTPKHLITATGQRVTLRCSPRSGDLSVYWYQQSLDQGLQFLIQYYNGEERAKGNILERFSAQQFPDLHSELNLSSLELGDSALYFCASSVGIKASSTDTQYFGPGTRLTVL.

This clonotype was picked up a small number of times. The V gene is TRBV20-1, the J gene TRBJ2-7; perhaps D is TRBD1 or TRBD2 (5 bases each). The CDR3 runs to 16 residues. V gave up 0 bases and J gave up 4 bases, with 19 bases separating them. Germline loops: CDR1 DFQATT, CDR2 SNEGSKA (reference sequence). The CDR3, as DNA: TGCAGTGCTAGAGATGTCAAGGGGACCGAGACTTACGAGCAGTACTTC. This translates into CSARDVKGTETYEQYF.

This clonotype was detected ten times or more. The rearrangement joins TRBV12-3 or TRBV12-4 to TRBJ2-2; the D is unclear. V dropped 2 bases and J dropped 3 bases, with 16 bases sitting between them. The CDR3 totals 17 residues. The CDR3 DNA follows: TGTGCCAGCAGTTTACGAGTTAGGGTACCGTACACCGGGGAGCTGTTTTTT. This codes for CASSLRVRVPYTGELFF.

This clonotype was seen ten or more times. The CDR3 sequence is CASSIRQGVYEQYF. The CDR3 DNA sequence: TGTGCCAGCAGCATCCGGCAGGGGGTGTACGAGCAGTACTTC. The chain uses TRBV27 and TRBJ2-7; 7 positions match TRBD1. Germline-derived CDR1 and CDR2 are MNHEY and SMNVEV (reference sequence). With 6 bases clipped from V and 4 bases from J, the junction kept 9 bases outside the gene matches. This CDR3 is 14 amino acids long.

This clonotype turned up a few times. The V call is TRBV6-1, the J call TRBJ1-6, with D hard to call. Germline CDR1 is MNHNS and CDR2 is SASEGT. Deletions cut 3 bases from V and 10 bases from J, with 4 bases between. This CDR3 region has 11 residues. The CDR3 DNA sequence: TGTGCCAGCAGTGAGTTGTCACCCCTCCACTTT. Translation gives CASSELSPLHF.

This clonotype was detected ten times or more. The chain combines TRBV18 with TRBJ2-7; unclear D gene. CDR3 size: 13 residues. Trimming left V 1 base short and J 1 base short, with 5 bases between. Germline CDR1 is KGHSH and CDR2 is LQKENI. Written as DNA, the CDR3 is TGTGCCAGCTCACCACAACCTTCCTACGAGCAGTACTTC. It yields the protein CASSPQPSYEQYF.

The J gene is TRBJ2-1, the V gene TRBV7-6; perhaps TRBD2 as D (6 bases). The CDR3 has 13 residues. Trimming removed 1 base from V and 9 bases from J, with 10 bases in between. Germline V gene sequence: CDR1 SGHVS, CDR2 FNYEAQ. The CDR3 DNA reads as TGTGCCAGCAGCTTAGGAATGGGGGGTGAGCAGTTCTTC. It encodes CASSLGMGGEQFF.

This clonotype was counted many times. The gene calls are TRBV20-1 and TRBJ1-2; perhaps TRBD1 as D (6 bases). CDR3 size: 12 residues. The V gene lost 7 bases and the J gene lost 8 bases, with 17 bases spanning the gap. CDR1 and CDR2 from the germline V gene are DFQATT and SNEGSKA (reference sequence). The CDR3 DNA follows: TGCAGTGAGGCAGTAAGGGGGGGCGGCTACACCTTC. This sequence encodes CSEAVRGGGYTF.

Many counts were recorded for this clonotype. The CDR3, as DNA: TGCAGTGCAAAAGGGACAGGGCGCAATCAGCCCCAGCATTTT. Translation: CSAKGTGRNQPQHF. V is TRBV20-1 and J is TRBJ1-5; 9 nucleotides match TRBD1. V trimming: 6 bases; J trimming: 2 bases; junction bases outside the gene matches: 5. There are 14 residues in the CDR3. The germline V gene has CDR1 DFQATT and CDR2 SNEGSKA (reference sequence).

The V and J genes are TRBV20-1 and TRBJ2-4; D ambiguous. The V gene's germline CDR1 is DFQATT and CDR2 SNEGSKA (reference sequence). V lost 0 bases, J lost 9 bases, and 12 bases lay in between. The CDR3 runs to 13 residues. The DNA of the CDR3 is TGCAGTGCTAGAGACCCCACCGGTATCATTCAGTACTTC. Protein product: CSARDPTGIIQYF.

This chain uses TRBV5-1 with TRBJ2-7; no clear D gene. Germline-derived CDR1 and CDR2 are SGHRS and YFSETQ. V was shortened by 0 bases and J by 5 bases, with 9 bases between the two germline ends. The CDR3 length is 13 residues. Here the CDR3 DNA reads TGCGCCAGCAGCTTGGGCAGGCTCAACGAGCAGTACTTC. It encodes CASSLGRLNEQYF.

This clonotype was seen only a few times. The rearrangement joins TRBV14 to TRBJ2-3; D gene unclear. CDR1 is SGHDN, CDR2 FVKESK, per germline. The CDR3 length is 16 residues. With 0 bases removed from V and 0 bases from J, the gap between germline ends came to 10 bases. The CDR3 region has the DNA TGTGCCAGCAGCCAAGATATAATAGTTAGCACAGATACGCAGTATTTT. It translates to CASSQDIIVSTDTQYF. Together with reference TRBV14 and TRBJ2-3, the CDR3 gives the full variable domain: EAGVTQFPSHSVIEKGQTVTLRCDPISGHDNLYWYRRVMGKEIKFLLHFVKESKQDESGMPNNRFLAERTGGTYSTLKVQPAELEDSGVYFCASSQDIIVSTDTQYFGPGTRLTVL.